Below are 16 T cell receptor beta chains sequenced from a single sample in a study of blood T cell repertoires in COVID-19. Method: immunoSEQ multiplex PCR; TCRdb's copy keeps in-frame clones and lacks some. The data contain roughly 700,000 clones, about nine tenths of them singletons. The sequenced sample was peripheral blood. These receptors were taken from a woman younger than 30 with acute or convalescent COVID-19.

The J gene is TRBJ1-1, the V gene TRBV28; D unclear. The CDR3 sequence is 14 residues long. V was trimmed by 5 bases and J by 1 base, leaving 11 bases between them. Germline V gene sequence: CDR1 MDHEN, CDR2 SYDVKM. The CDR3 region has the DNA TGTGCCAGCAGTCAACGTAACAGGAACACTGAAGCTTTCTTT. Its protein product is CASSQRNRNTEAFF.

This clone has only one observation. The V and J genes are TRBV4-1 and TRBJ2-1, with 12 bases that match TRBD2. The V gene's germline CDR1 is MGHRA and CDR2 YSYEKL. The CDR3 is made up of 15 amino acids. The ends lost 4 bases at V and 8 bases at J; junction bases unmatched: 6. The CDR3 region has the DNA TGCGCCAGCAGCCCTCTAGCGGGGGGGCTCGATGAGCAGTTCTTC. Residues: CASSPLAGGLDEQFF.

For the CDR3, the DNA is TGTGCCAGCAGTTTGACTAGCCACGAGCAGTTCTTC. Protein product: CASSLTSHEQFF. This sequence joins TRBV7-9 and TRBJ2-1, with 7 nucleotides matching TRBD2. The ends lost 6 bases at V and 10 bases at J; junction bases unmatched: 6. Germline V gives CDR1 SEHNR, CDR2 FQNEAQ (reference sequence). The CDR3 runs to 12 residues. Together with reference TRBV7-9 and TRBJ2-1, the CDR3 gives the full variable domain: DTGVSQNPRHKITKRGQNVTFRCDPISEHNRLYWYRQTLGQGPEFLTYFQNEAQLEKSRLLSDRFSAERPKGSFSTLEIQRTEQGDSAMYLCASSLTSHEQFFGPGTRLTVL.

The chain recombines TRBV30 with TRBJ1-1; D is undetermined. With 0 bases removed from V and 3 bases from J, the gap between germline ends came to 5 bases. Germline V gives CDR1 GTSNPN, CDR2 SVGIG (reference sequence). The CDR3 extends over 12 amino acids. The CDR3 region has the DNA TGTGCCTGGAGTGTTGGCTACACTGAAGCTTTCTTT. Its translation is CAWSVGYTEAFF.

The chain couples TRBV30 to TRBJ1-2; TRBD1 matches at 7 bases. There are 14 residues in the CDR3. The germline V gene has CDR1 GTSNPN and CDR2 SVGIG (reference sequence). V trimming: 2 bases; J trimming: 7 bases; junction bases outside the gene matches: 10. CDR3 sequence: CAWSPTGVRLGYTF. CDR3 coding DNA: TGTGCCTGGAGTCCTACAGGGGTACGACTTGGCTACACCTTC.

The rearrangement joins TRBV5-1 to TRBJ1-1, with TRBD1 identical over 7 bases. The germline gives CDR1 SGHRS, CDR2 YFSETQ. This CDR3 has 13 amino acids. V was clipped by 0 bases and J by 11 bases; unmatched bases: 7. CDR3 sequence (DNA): TGCGCCAGCAGCTTGGGGCAGGGGGTCGGGGCTTTCTTT. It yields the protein CASSLGQGVGAFF.

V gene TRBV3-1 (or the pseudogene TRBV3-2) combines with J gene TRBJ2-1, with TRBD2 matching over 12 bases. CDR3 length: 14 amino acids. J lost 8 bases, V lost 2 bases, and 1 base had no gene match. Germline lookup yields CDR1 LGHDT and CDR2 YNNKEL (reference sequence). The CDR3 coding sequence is TGTGCCAGCAGCCAATCTAGCGGGGGGGATGAGCAGTTCTTC. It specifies CASSQSSGGDEQFF.

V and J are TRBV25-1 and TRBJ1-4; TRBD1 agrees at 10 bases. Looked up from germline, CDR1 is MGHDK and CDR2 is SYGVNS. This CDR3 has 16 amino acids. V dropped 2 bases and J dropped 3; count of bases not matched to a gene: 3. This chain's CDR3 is CASSEVTGGPNEKLFF. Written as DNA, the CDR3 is TGTGCCAGCAGTGAAGTGACAGGGGGCCCTAATGAAAAACTGTTTTTT.

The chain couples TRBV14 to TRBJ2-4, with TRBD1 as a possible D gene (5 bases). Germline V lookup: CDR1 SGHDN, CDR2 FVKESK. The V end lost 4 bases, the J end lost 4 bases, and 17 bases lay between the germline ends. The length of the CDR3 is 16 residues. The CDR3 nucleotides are TGTGCCAGCAGCCCATTTGGGGCCGGCGGAAAAAACATTCAGTACTTC. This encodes CASSPFGAGGKNIQYF.

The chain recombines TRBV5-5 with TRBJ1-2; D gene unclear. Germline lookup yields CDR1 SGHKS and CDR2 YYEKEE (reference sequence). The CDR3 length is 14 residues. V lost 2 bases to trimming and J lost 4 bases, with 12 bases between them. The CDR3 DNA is TGTGCCAGCAGCTTCGGAGAGGGTCTCTATGGCTACACCTTC. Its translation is CASSFGEGLYGYTF.

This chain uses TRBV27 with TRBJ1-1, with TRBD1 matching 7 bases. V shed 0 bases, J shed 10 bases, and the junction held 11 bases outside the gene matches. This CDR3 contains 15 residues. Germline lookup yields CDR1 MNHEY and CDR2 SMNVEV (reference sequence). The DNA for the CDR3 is TGTGCCAGCAGTTTATCAAGGACAGGATTAAGGGGAGCTTTCTTT. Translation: CASSLSRTGLRGAFF.

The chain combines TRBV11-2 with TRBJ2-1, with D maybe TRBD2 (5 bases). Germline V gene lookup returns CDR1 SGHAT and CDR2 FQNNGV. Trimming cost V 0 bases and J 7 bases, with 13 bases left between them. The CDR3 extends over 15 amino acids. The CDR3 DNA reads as TGTGCCAGCAGCTTAGATTCGGGGAGTTTAAATGAGCAGTTCTTC. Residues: CASSLDSGSLNEQFF.

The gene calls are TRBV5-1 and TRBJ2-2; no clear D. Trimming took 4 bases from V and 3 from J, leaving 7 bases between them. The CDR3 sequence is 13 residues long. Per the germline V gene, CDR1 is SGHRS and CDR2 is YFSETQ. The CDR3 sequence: CASSGPYTGELFF. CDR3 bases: TGCGCCAGCAGCGGGCCGTACACCGGGGAGCTGTTTTTT.

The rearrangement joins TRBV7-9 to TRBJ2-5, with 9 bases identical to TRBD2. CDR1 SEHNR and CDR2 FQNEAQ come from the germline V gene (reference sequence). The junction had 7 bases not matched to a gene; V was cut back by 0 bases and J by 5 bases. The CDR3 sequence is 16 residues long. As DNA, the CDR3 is TGTGCCAGCAGCTTAGCTTCGCGGGGGGGCCCCGAGACCCAGTACTTC. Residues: CASSLASRGGPETQYF.

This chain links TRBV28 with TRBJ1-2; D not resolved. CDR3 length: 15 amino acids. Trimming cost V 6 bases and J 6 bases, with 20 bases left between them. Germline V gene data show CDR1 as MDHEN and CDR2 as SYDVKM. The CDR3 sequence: CASRLASARSDGYTF. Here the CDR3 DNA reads TGTGCCAGCAGGCTGGCTAGCGCCAGGTCGGATGGCTACACCTTC.

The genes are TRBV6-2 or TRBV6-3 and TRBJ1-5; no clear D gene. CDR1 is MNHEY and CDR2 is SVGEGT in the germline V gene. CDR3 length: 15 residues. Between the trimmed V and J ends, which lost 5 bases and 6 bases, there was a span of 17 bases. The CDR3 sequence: CASSPPWAEGQPQHF. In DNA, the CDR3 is TGTGCCAGCAGTCCACCCTGGGCGGAGGGTCAGCCCCAGCATTTT.